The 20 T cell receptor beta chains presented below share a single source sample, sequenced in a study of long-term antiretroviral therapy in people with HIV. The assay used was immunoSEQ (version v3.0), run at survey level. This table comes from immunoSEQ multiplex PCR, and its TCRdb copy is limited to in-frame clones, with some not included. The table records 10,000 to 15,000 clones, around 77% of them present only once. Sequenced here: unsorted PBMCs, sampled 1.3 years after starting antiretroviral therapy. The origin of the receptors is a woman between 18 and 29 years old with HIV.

CDR3 sequence: CAWSVDGTYEQYF. CDR3 DNA sequence: TGTGCCTGGAGTGTTGACGGAACCTACGAGCAGTACTTC. The rearrangement joins TRBV30 to TRBJ2-7; the D is unclear. Germline values: CDR1 GTSNPN, CDR2 SVGIG (reference sequence). Trimming took off 0 bases at V and 2 bases at J, with 8 bases between the two ends. CDR3 size: 13 residues.

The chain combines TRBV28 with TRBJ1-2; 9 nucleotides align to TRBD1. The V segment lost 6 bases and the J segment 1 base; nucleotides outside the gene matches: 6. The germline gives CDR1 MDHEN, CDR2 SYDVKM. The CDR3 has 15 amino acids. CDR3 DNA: TGTGCCAGCAGACCGGGACAGGGTTTTAACTATGGCTACACCTTC. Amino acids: CASRPGQGFNYGYTF.

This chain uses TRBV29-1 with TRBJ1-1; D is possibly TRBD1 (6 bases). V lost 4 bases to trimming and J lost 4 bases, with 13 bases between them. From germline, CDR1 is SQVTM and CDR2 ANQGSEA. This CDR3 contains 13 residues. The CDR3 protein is CSVVRGGITEAFF. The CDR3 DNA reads TGCAGCGTTGTAAGGGGGGGAATCACTGAAGCTTTCTTT.

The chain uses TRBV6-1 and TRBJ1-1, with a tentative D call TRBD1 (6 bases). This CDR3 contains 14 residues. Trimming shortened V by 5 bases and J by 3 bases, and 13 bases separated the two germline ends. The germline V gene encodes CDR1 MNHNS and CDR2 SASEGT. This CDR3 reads CASSLAEGDTEAFF. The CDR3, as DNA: TGTGCCAGCAGTCTGGCAGAGGGGGACACTGAAGCTTTCTTT.

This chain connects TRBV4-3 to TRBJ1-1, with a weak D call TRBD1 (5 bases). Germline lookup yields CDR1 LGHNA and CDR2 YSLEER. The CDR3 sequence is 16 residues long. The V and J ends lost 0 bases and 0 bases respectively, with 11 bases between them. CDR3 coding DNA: TGCGCCAGCAGCCAAGATCCGGGACCATTGAACACTGAAGCTTTCTTT. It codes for CASSQDPGPLNTEAFF.

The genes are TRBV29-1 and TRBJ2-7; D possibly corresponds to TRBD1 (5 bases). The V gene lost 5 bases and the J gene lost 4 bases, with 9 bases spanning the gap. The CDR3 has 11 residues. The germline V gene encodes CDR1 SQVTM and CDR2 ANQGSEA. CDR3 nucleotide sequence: TGCAGCGTTTACAGGAATTACGAGCAGTACTTC. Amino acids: CSVYRNYEQYF.

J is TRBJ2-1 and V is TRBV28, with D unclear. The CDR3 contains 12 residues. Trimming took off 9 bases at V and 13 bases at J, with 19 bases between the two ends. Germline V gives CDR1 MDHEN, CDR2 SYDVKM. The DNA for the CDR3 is TGTGCCAGTTCAACAGCTAACTGGGATCAGTTCTTC. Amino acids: CASSTANWDQFF.

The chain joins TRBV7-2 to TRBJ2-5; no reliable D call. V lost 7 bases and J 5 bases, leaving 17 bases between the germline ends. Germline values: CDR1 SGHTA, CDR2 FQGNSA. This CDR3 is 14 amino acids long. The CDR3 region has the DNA TGTGCCAGCAATCGCGACCGTCTCTCGGAGACCCAGTACTTC. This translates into CASNRDRLSETQYF.

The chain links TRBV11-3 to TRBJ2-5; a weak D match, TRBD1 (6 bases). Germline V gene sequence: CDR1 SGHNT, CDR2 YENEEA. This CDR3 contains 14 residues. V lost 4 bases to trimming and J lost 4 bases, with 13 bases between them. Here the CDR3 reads CASSSRTERETQYF. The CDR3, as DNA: TGTGCCAGCAGCTCCCGGACAGAAAGAGAGACCCAGTACTTC. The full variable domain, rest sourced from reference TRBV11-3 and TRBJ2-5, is EAGVVQSPRYKIIEKKQPVAFWCNPISGHNTLYWYLQNLGQGPELLIRYENEEAVDDSQLPKDRFSAERLKGVDSTLKIQPAELGDSAVYLCASSSRTERETQYFGPGTRLLVL.

CDR3 amino acids: CAILGGGRAFF. As DNA, the CDR3 is TGTGCCATCCTGGGGGGCGGTCGAGCTTTCTTT. The V call is TRBV10-3, the J call TRBJ1-1; weak D call: TRBD1 (6 bases). The V gene lost 8 bases and the J gene lost 10 bases, with 14 bases spanning the gap. CDR1 is ENHRY, CDR2 SYGVKD, per germline. The CDR3 contains 11 residues.

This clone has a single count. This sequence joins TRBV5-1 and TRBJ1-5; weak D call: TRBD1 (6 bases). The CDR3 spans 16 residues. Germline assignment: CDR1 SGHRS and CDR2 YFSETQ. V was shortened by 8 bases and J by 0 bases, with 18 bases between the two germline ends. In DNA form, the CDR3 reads TGCGCCAGACCTATCCAGGGGAATTTTAGCAATCAGCCCCAGCATTTT. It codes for CARPIQGNFSNQPQHF.

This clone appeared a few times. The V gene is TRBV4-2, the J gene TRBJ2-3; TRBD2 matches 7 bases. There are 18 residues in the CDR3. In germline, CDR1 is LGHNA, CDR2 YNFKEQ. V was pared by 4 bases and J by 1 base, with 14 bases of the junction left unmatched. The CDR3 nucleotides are TGTGCCAGCAGCCTTGGCATAACGGGAGGTTCTGGCACAGATACGCAGTATTTT. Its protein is CASSLGITGGSGTDTQYF.

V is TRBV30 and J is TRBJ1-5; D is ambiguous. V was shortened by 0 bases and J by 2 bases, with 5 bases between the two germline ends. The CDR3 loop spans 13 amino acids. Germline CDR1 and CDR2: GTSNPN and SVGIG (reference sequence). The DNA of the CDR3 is TGTGCCTGGAGTGTATACGGCAATCAGCCCCAGCATTTT. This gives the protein CAWSVYGNQPQHF.

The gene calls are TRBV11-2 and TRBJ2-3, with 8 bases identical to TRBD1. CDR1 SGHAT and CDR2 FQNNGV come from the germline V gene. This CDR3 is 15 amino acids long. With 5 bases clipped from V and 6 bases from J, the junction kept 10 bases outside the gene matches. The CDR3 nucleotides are TGTGCCAGCAGCCCGCAGGGGGCGGGTCGGGATACGCAGTATTTT. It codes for CASSPQGAGRDTQYF. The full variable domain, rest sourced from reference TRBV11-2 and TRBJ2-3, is EAGVAQSPRYKIIEKRQSVAFWCNPISGHATLYWYQQILGQGPKLLIQFQNNGVVDDSQLPKDRFSAERLKGVDSTLKIQPAKLEDSAVYLCASSPQGAGRDTQYFGPGTRLTVL.

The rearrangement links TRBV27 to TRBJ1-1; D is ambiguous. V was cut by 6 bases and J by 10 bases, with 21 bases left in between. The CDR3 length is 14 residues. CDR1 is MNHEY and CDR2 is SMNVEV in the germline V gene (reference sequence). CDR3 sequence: CASSHLGGGSGAFF. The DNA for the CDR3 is TGTGCCAGCAGCCATCTCGGCGGAGGGAGTGGAGCTTTCTTT.

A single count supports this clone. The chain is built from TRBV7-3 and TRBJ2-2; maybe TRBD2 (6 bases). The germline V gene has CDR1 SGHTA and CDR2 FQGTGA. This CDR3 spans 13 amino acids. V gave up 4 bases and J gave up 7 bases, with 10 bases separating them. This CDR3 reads CASSSGGGGELFF. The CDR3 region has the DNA TGTGCCAGCAGCTCCGGGGGAGGCGGGGAGCTGTTTTTT.

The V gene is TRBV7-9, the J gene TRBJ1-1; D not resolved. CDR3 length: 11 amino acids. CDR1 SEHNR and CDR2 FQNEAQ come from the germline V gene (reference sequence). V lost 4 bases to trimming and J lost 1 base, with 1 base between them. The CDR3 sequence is CASSSNTEAFF. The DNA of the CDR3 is TGTGCCAGCAGCTCGAACACTGAAGCTTTCTTT.

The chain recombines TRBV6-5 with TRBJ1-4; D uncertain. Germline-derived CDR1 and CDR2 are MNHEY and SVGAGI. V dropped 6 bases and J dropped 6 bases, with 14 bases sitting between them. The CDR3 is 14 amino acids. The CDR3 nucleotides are TGTGCCAGCAGCTCCCCGCCGGAATATGAAAAACTGTTTTTT. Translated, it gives CASSSPPEYEKLFF.

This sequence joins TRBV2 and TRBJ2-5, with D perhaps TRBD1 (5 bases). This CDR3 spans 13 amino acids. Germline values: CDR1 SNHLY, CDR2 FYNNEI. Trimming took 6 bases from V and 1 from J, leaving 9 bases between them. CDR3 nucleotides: TGTGCCAGCAGATGGGGCGCCCAAGAGACCCAGTACTTC. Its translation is CASRWGAQETQYF.

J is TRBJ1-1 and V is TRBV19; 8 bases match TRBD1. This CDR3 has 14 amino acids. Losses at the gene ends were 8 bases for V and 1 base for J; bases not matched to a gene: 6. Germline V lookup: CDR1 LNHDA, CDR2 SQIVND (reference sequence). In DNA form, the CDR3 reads TGTGCCAGTCTATTAACAGGGGGGAACACTGAAGCTTTCTTT. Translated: CASLLTGGNTEAFF.